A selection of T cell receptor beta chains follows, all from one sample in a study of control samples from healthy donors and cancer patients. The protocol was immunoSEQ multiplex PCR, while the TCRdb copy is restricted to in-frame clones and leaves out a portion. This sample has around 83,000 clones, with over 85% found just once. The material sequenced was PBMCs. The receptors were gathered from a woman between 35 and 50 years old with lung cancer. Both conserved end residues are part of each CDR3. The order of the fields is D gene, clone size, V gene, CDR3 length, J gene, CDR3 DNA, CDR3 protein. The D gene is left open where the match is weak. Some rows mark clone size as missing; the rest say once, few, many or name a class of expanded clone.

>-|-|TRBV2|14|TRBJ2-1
TGTGCCAGCACCCCAGAACTAGGGGGGGATGAGCAGTTCTTC
CASTPELGGDEQFF
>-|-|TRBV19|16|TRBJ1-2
TGTGCCAGTAATCAATACGCCGGGACTCTTAACTATGGCTACACCTTC
CASNQYAGTLNYGYTF
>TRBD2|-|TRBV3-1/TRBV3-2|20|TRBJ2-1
TGTGCCAGCAGCCAAGTTAACGAGCGGGGGGTCCCTATCTCCTACAATGAGCAGTTCTTC
CASSQVNERGVPISYNEQFF
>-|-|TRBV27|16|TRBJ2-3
TGTGCCAGCAGTTTTCAGGTCCCGTCGACCCCAGATACGCAGTATTTT
CASSFQVPSTPDTQYF
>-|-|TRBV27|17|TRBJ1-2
TGTGCCAGCAGTTTATCCTCGTCAAGGGGGGGGCTTCATGGCTACACCTTC
CASSLSSSRGGLHGYTF
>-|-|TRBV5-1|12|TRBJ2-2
TGCGCCAGCAGAGGGGGGACCGGGGAGCTGTTTTTT
CASRGGTGELFF
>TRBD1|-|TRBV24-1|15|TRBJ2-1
TGTGCCACCAGTAGTTGGACAGGGGTTGGTAATGAGCAGTTCTTC
CATSSWTGVGNEQFF
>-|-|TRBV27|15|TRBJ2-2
TGTGCCAGCGCGGTGGGAGCGGCGAACACCGGGGAGCTGTTTTTT
CASAVGAANTGELFF
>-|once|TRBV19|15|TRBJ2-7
TGTGCCAGTAGCCCCGGAGGACGGGGAACCTACGAGCAGTACTTC
CASSPGGRGTYEQYF
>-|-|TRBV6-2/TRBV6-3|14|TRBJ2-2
TGTGCCAGCAGTTACGGGACTTACTCCGGGGAGCTGTTTTTT
CASSYGTYSGELFF
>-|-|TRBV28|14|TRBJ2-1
TGTGCCAGCAGTGGGGCACAATGGGGGAATGAGCAGTTCTTC
CASSGAQWGNEQFF
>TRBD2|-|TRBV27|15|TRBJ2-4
TGTGCCAGCAGTTTATTGTCGGGGGGGCGGGACATTCAGTACTTC
CASSLLSGGRDIQYF
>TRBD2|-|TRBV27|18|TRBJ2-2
TGTGCCAGCAGTCCGGGGCTAGCGGGGGATCCGAACACCGGGGAGCTGTTTTTT
CASSPGLAGDPNTGELFF
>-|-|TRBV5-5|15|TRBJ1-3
TGTGCCAGCAGCTTAACTCCGACAGCTGGAAACACCATATATTTT
CASSLTPTAGNTIYF
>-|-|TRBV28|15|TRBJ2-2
TGTGCCAGCAGTTTGGGAGGGGGATTTGGCGGGGAGCTGTTTTTT
CASSLGGGFGGELFF
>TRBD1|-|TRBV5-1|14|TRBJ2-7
TGCGCCAGCAGCCGGGGACAGGGGGCCGACGAGCAGTACTTC
CASSRGQGADEQYF
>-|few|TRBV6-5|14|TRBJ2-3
TGTGCCAGCAGTCTCGGAGTAAGCACAGATACGCAGTATTTT
CASSLGVSTDTQYF
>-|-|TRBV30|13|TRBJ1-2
TGTGCCTGGCCCCAGGGTGGGTCAAATGGCTACACCTTC
CAWPQGGSNGYTF